Each of the 32 T cell receptor beta chains below was sequenced from the same sample in a study of OX40 agonist ivuxolimab in advanced cancers. Profiling relied on immunoSEQ multiplex PCR, and the TCRdb table lists in-frame clones only, not all of them. The sample holds around 50,000 clones; roughly 80% are singletons and the top ten take about 2.7%. The material was CD4+ or CD8+ T cells sorted from blood, obtained in a trial of the OX40 agonist ivuxolimab. These receptors came from an adult with an advanced solid tumor such as melanoma, head and neck, liver or kidney cancer.

This clone appeared a single time. The J gene is TRBJ2-3, the V gene TRBV27; 9 bases align to TRBD2. V gave up 5 bases and J gave up 1 base; unmatched junction bases: 1. Per the germline V gene, CDR1 is MNHEY and CDR2 is SMNVEV (reference sequence). CDR3 size: 14 residues. This chain's CDR3 is CASSKREGTDTQYF. The CDR3 DNA reads as TGTGCCAGCAGTAAGCGGGAGGGCACAGATACGCAGTATTTT.

The chain is built from TRBV11-3 and TRBJ2-5; D is ambiguous. CDR1 is SGHNT and CDR2 is YENEEA in the germline V gene. With 1 base removed from V and 0 bases from J, the gap between germline ends came to 3 bases. The CDR3 consists of 13 residues. The CDR3 here is CASSLGDQETQYF. CDR3 sequence (DNA): TGTGCCAGCAGCTTAGGAGACCAAGAGACCCAGTACTTC. The whole variable domain, remainder taken from reference TRBV11-3 and TRBJ2-5, is EAGVVQSPRYKIIEKKQPVAFWCNPISGHNTLYWYLQNLGQGPELLIRYENEEAVDDSQLPKDRFSAERLKGVDSTLKIQPAELGDSAVYLCASSLGDQETQYFGPGTRLLVL.

The chain links TRBV7-9 to TRBJ2-7; D remains unclear. The CDR3 has 13 residues. Trimming shortened V by 5 bases and J by 5 bases, and 13 bases separated the two germline ends. The germline gives CDR1 SEHNR, CDR2 FQNEAQ (reference sequence). The CDR3 nucleotides are TGTGCCAGCAGCCAGCAGGCCAACGACGAGCAGTACTTC. This sequence encodes CASSQQANDEQYF.

CDR3 in amino acids: CASSTDFEGTEAFF. CDR3 nucleotides: TGTGCCAGTAGTACTGACTTCGAGGGGACTGAAGCTTTCTTT. This chain links TRBV19 with TRBJ1-1; a weak D match, TRBD1 (5 bases). The CDR3 has 14 residues. The V gene's germline CDR1 is LNHDA and CDR2 SQIVND (reference sequence). With 4 bases removed from V and 5 bases from J, the gap between germline ends came to 14 bases.

This chain uses TRBV7-8 with TRBJ1-5; D possibly corresponds to TRBD1 (5 bases). The CDR3 has 16 amino acids. CDR1 SGHVS and CDR2 FQNEAQ come from the germline V gene. V was pared by 2 bases and J by 7 bases, with 18 bases between. The CDR3 DNA is TGTGCCAGCAGCTTAAAGGAGGACATTCGTGGCCAGCCCCAGCATTTT. Translation gives CASSLKEDIRGQPQHF.

The rearrangement joins TRBV15 to TRBJ1-2; D is ambiguous. The V gene's germline CDR1 is LNHNV and CDR2 YYDKDF (reference sequence). This CDR3 comprises 13 residues. V gave up 9 bases and J gave up 0 bases, with 11 bases separating them. The CDR3 sequence is CATEAGANYGYTF. The DNA for the CDR3 is TGTGCCACAGAGGCAGGCGCTAACTATGGCTACACCTTC.

This clone has only one observation. The rearrangement joins TRBV7-8 to TRBJ2-5; TRBD2 agrees at 10 bases. Germline-derived CDR1 and CDR2 are SGHVS and FQNEAQ. The junction had 8 bases not matched to a gene; V was cut back by 5 bases and J by 2 bases. The length of the CDR3 is 16 residues. The CDR3 sequence: CASSRASGRAQETQYF. The CDR3 DNA reads TGTGCCAGCAGCCGCGCGAGCGGGAGGGCTCAAGAGACCCAGTACTTC.

The chain couples TRBV29-1 to TRBJ1-2; the D is unclear. This CDR3 comprises 11 residues. Trimming removed 7 bases from V and 2 bases from J, with 8 bases in between. Germline-derived CDR1 and CDR2 are SQVTM and ANQGSEA. The CDR3 DNA follows: TGCAGCGCGGACGAAAACTATGGCTACACCTTC. It yields the protein CSADENYGYTF.

The sample holds a few counts of this clone. The chain joins TRBV6-5 to TRBJ2-3; 9 nucleotides line up with TRBD2. V lost 4 bases, J lost 3 bases, and 2 bases stayed unmatched. The CDR3 covers 14 residues. Per germline, CDR1 MNHEY and CDR2 SVGAGI. The CDR3 DNA is TGTGCCAGCAGTTCTGGACTAGCGACAGATACGCAGTATTTT. This encodes CASSSGLATDTQYF.

This chain uses TRBV19 with TRBJ1-5; possible D gene TRBD1, 5 bases. V gave up 3 bases and J gave up 0 bases, with 9 bases separating them. Germline CDR1 reads LNHDA; CDR2 reads SQIVND (reference sequence). The CDR3 sequence is 15 residues long. Written as DNA, the CDR3 is TGTGCCAGTAGTATCTGGACACCTAGCAATCAGCCCCAGCATTTT. Translated, it gives CASSIWTPSNQPQHF.

The chain links TRBV19 to TRBJ1-4; maybe TRBD1 (5 bases). Per the germline V gene, CDR1 is LNHDA and CDR2 is SQIVND (reference sequence). V shed 5 bases and J shed 6 bases, with 19 bases lying between them. The length of the CDR3 is 16 residues. The CDR3 region is CASSPSHRDGYEKLFF. CDR3 DNA sequence: TGTGCCAGTAGTCCCTCCCACCGGGACGGATATGAAAAACTGTTTTTT.

The gene calls are TRBV29-1 and TRBJ1-1, with a weak D call TRBD1 (6 bases). Between the trimmed V and J ends, which lost 3 bases and 0 bases, there was a span of 8 bases. The CDR3 has 13 amino acids. CDR1 and CDR2 from the germline V gene are SQVTM and ANQGSEA. The CDR3 sequence: CSVDRGMNTEAFF. DNA for the CDR3: TGCAGCGTTGATAGGGGGATGAACACTGAAGCTTTCTTT.

This chain joins TRBV10-1 and TRBJ2-2, with 9 bases aligning to TRBD1. The CDR3 spans 15 residues. V dropped 6 bases and J dropped 6; count of bases not matched to a gene: 8. Germline-derived CDR1 and CDR2 are WNHNN and SYGVQD (reference sequence). CDR3 residues: CASSRTGDGSGELFF. DNA for the CDR3: TGCGCCAGCAGCAGGACAGGGGATGGCTCCGGGGAGCTGTTTTTT.

This clone was recorded once. This chain connects TRBV6-5 to TRBJ1-2; D is possibly TRBD1 (5 bases). V was pared by 6 bases and J by 7 bases, with 18 bases between. The CDR3 runs to 14 residues. Germline loops: CDR1 MNHEY, CDR2 SVGAGI. DNA for the CDR3: TGTGCCAGCAGATCCGGACGGTCGAGGGGTGGCTACACCTTC. It is translated as CASRSGRSRGGYTF.

This clone has at least ten counts. CDR3 bases: TGTGCCAGCAGCTTAGGTTGGAGGGGTCGCAATCAGCCCCAGCATTTT. Its protein product is CASSLGWRGRNQPQHF. The chain uses TRBV11-2 and TRBJ1-5, with D perhaps TRBD1 (5 bases). The CDR3 is 16 residues long. Trimming removed 1 base at V and 2 bases at J, with 12 bases between. Germline V gene sequence: CDR1 SGHAT, CDR2 FQNNGV. Variable domain in full (rest from reference TRBV11-2 and TRBJ1-5): EAGVAQSPRYKIIEKRQSVAFWCNPISGHATLYWYQQILGQGPKLLIQFQNNGVVDDSQLPKDRFSAERLKGVDSTLKIQPAKLEDSAVYLCASSLGWRGRNQPQHFGDGTRLSIL.

V is TRBV18 and J is TRBJ2-7, with D possibly being TRBD1 (6 bases). Trimming removed 0 bases from V and 6 bases from J, with 9 bases in between. CDR1 is KGHSH and CDR2 is LQKENI in the germline V gene. The CDR3 is 13 residues long. CDR3 in DNA: TGTGCCAGCTCACCACCGGACAGCGGCGAGCAGTACTTC. Protein: CASSPPDSGEQYF. The full variable domain, its missing parts supplied by reference TRBV18 and TRBJ2-7, is NAGVMQNPRHLVRRRGQEARLRCSPMKGHSHVYWYRQLPEEGLKFMVYLQKENIIDESGMPKERFSAEFPKEGPSILRIQQVVRGDSAAYFCASSPPDSGEQYFGPGTRLTVT.

V usage is TRBV7-9 and J usage is TRBJ2-1; 7 bases agree with TRBD1. The CDR3 runs 14 residues. CDR1 and CDR2 (germline): SEHNR, FQNEAQ (reference sequence). The ends lost 5 bases at V and 9 bases at J; junction bases unmatched: 10. CDR3 in amino acids: CASSPTGMVSEQFF. Here the CDR3 DNA reads TGTGCCAGCAGCCCGACAGGGATGGTGAGTGAGCAGTTCTTC.

CDR3 in DNA: TGTGCCAGCAGCTTAGGGGTTAAGACTAGCCATTCCTACAATGAGCAGTTCTTC. Amino acids: CASSLGVKTSHSYNEQFF. The chain recombines TRBV7-2 with TRBJ2-1; 7 bases line up with TRBD2. J lost 1 base, V lost 1 base, and 10 bases had no gene match. This CDR3 region has 18 residues. Per the germline V gene, CDR1 is SGHTA and CDR2 is FQGNSA.

The genes are TRBV5-1 and TRBJ1-4; no clear D. The CDR3 is 13 amino acids. The germline V gene has CDR1 SGHRS and CDR2 YFSETQ. V gave up 3 bases and J gave up 5 bases, with 8 bases separating them. The CDR3 here is CASSSSQNEKLFF. Written as DNA, the CDR3 is TGCGCCAGCAGCTCCTCACAAAATGAAAAACTGTTTTTT.

The chain couples TRBV19 to TRBJ1-4, with a weak D call TRBD1 (5 bases). Germline V gives CDR1 LNHDA, CDR2 SQIVND (reference sequence). V lost 5 bases and J lost 5, with 15 bases in between. The CDR3 length is 15 residues. The CDR3 is CASSAPGTGNEKLFF. In DNA, the CDR3 is TGTGCCAGTAGTGCGCCCGGGACGGGGAATGAAAAACTGTTTTTT.

This clone occurred once. At one end, the junction sequence differs from germline, possibly due to a read error. This chain links TRBV18 with TRBJ2-7; tentative D call: TRBD1 (5 bases). The CDR3 runs 15 residues. CDR1 and CDR2 (germline): KGHSH, LQKENI. The CDR3 sequence is CASSPGAVGSSEQYF. CDR3 DNA sequence: TGTGCCAGCTCACCAGGGGCCGTCGGATCCTCCGAGCAGTACTTC.

The table lists this clone with a count of one. The V gene is TRBV5-1, the J gene TRBJ2-5; TRBD2 might be the D (6 bases). With 0 bases removed from V and 4 bases from J, the gap between germline ends came to 13 bases. Looked up from germline, CDR1 is SGHRS and CDR2 is YFSETQ. The length of the CDR3 is 15 residues. CDR3 region: CASSLVRGSGETQYF. The CDR3 nucleotides read TGCGCCAGCAGCTTGGTTCGGGGGAGCGGAGAGACCCAGTACTTC.

This clone has only one observation. J is TRBJ2-7 and V is TRBV5-1, with 7 bases fitting TRBD1. V shed 4 bases, J shed 7 bases, and the junction held 11 bases outside the gene matches. Germline V lookup: CDR1 SGHRS, CDR2 YFSETQ. The CDR3 runs 14 residues. This CDR3 reads CASSGETGTLEQYF. CDR3 DNA: TGCGCCAGCAGCGGGGAGACAGGGACCTTGGAGCAGTACTTC.

V usage is TRBV2 and J usage is TRBJ1-4, with D perhaps matching TRBD1 (6 bases). Germline V CDR1 and CDR2: SNHLY, FYNNEI. V lost 7 bases, J lost 8 bases, and 11 bases lay in between. CDR3 length: 12 amino acids. In DNA form, the CDR3 reads TGTGCCAGCAACAGGGTTAGCGAAAAACTGTTTTTT. Amino acid sequence: CASNRVSEKLFF.

The rearrangement links TRBV2 to TRBJ2-5; TRBD1 might be the D (6 bases). CDR3 length: 12 amino acids. V was trimmed by 7 bases and J by 5 bases, leaving 11 bases between them. In germline, CDR1 is SNHLY, CDR2 FYNNEI. Written as DNA, the CDR3 is TGTGCCAGCACAGGGGCCGGGGAGACCCAGTACTTC. Translated: CASTGAGETQYF.

Within the sample, this clone is medium-sized (0.01 to 0.1%). V usage is TRBV5-4 and J usage is TRBJ1-1, with TRBD1 identical over 11 bases. V lost 4 bases, J lost 5 bases, and 10 bases stayed unmatched. This CDR3 region has 16 residues. The germline V gene has CDR1 SGHNT and CDR2 YYREEE (reference sequence). The CDR3 DNA reads as TGTGCCAGCAGCAAAGGACAGGGGGCGCCGGGGACTGAAGCTTTCTTT. The encoded protein is CASSKGQGAPGTEAFF.

This clone was detected a few times. The CDR3 sequence is CASSHGGGFGRDGARDYGYTF. DNA of the CDR3: TGCGCCAGCAGCCACGGCGGGGGGTTCGGCCGGGACGGGGCGCGCGACTATGGCTACACCTTC. The chain employs TRBV4-1 and TRBJ1-2; D is possibly TRBD1 (5 bases). CDR3 length equals 21 residues. V was cut by 3 bases and J by 3 bases, with 32 bases left in between. The germline CDR1 and CDR2 sequences are MGHRA and YSYEKL.

The V and J genes are TRBV11-2 and TRBJ2-5; 13 bases line up with TRBD2. This CDR3 has 17 amino acids. The J segment lost 1 base and the V segment lost 1 base, leaving 3 bases of the junction unmatched. Per the germline V gene, CDR1 is SGHAT and CDR2 is FQNNGV. The chain's CDR3 is CASSLGGTSGVQETQYF. For the CDR3, the DNA is TGTGCCAGCAGCTTAGGGGGGACTAGCGGGGTCCAAGAGACCCAGTACTTC.

The rearrangement joins TRBV7-2 to TRBJ2-3; 8 bases fit TRBD2. The CDR3 runs to 15 residues. The V segment lost 5 bases and the J segment 5 bases; nucleotides outside the gene matches: 9. Germline V gene lookup returns CDR1 SGHTA and CDR2 FQGNSA. As DNA, the CDR3 is TGTGCCAGCAGCACGGGGACTAGTCTAGGAGATACGCAGTATTTT. Translated, it gives CASSTGTSLGDTQYF. Full variable domain (rest looked up from reference TRBV7-2 and TRBJ2-3): GAGVSQSPSNKVTEKGKDVELRCDPISGHTALYWYRQSLGQGLEFLIYFQGNSAPDKSGLPSDRFSAERTGGSVSTLTIQRTQQEDSAVYLCASSTGTSLGDTQYFGPGTRLTVL.

The chain couples TRBV4-2 to TRBJ2-7; D uncertain. Germline CDR1 reads LGHNA; CDR2 reads YNFKEQ. The V and J ends lost 1 base and 4 bases respectively, with 5 bases between them. This CDR3 region has 12 residues. The CDR3, as DNA: TGTGCCAGCAGCCAAGGAGAATACGAGCAGTACTTC. Its protein is CASSQGEYEQYF.

The chain carries TRBV7-3 and TRBJ1-1, with D uncertain. This CDR3 region has 12 residues. Germline CDR1 reads SGHTA; CDR2 reads FQGTGA. The V end lost 6 bases, the J end lost 1 base, and 6 bases lay between the germline ends. The CDR3 sequence is CASSTKNTEAFF. In nucleotides, the CDR3 is TGTGCCAGCAGTACCAAGAACACTGAAGCTTTCTTT.

This clone was counted between two and nine times. The chain uses TRBV28 and TRBJ1-2; D is perhaps TRBD1 (6 bases). Germline V lookup: CDR1 MDHEN, CDR2 SYDVKM. Trimming shortened V by 1 base and J by 7 bases, and 19 bases separated the two germline ends. The CDR3 covers 16 residues. The CDR3 nucleotides are TGTGCCAGCAGTTTATCCATTGACGGACAGAGTTCTGGCTACACCTTC. Translating it yields CASSLSIDGQSSGYTF.